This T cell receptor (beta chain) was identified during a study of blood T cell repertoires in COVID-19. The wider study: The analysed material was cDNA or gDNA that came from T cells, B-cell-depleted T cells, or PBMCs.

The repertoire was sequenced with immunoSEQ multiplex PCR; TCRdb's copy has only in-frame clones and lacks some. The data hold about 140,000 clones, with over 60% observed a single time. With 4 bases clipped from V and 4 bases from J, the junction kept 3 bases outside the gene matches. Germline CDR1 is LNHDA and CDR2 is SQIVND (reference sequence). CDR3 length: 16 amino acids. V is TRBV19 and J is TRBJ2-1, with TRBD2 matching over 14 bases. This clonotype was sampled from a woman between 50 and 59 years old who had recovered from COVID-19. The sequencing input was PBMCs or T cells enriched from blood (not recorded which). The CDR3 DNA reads TGTGCCAGTAGTACCGGACTAGCGGGAGGTTACAATGAGCAGTTCTTC. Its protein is CASSTGLAGGYNEQFF.